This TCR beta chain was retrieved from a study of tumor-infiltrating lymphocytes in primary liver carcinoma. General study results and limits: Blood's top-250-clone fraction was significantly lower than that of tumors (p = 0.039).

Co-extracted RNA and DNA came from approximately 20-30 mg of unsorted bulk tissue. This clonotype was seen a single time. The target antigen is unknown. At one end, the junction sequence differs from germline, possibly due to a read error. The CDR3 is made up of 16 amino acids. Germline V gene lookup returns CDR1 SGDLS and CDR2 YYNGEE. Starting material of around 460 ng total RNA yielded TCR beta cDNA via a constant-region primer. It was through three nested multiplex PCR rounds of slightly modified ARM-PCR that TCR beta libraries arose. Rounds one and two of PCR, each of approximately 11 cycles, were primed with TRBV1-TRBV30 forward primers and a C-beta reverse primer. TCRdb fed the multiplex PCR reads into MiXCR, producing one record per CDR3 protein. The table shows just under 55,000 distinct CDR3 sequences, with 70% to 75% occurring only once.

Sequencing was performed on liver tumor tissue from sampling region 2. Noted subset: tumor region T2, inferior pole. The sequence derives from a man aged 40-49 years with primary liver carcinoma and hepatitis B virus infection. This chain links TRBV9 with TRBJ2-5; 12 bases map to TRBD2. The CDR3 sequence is CASSVGLAGIQEAQYF. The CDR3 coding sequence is TGTGCCAGCAGCGTTGGACTAGCGGGGATTCAAGAGGCCCAGTACTTC. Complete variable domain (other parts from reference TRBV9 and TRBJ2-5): DSGVTQTPKHLITATGQRVTLRCSPRSGDLSVYWYQQSLDQGLQFLIQYYNGEERAKGNILERFSAQQFPDLHSELNLSSLELGDSALYFCASSVGLAGIQEAQYFGPGTRLLVL.